Listed here is a single TCR beta chain. These data are taken from a study of shared clonotypes between healthy human individuals. Sequencing used immunoSEQ multiplex PCR; TCRdb keeps in-frame clones, though not all of them. This sample has over a million clones; around 97% occur once, and the top ten carry over 1%. CDR1 and CDR2 from the germline V gene are KGHSH and LQKENI. Trimming removed 4 bases from V and 0 bases from J, with 18 bases in between. This CDR3 comprises 17 residues. The clonotype comes from a man aged 30-40 years in good health. The chain employs TRBV18 and TRBJ1-2; D unresolved. The specimen was naive CD4+ T cells sorted from blood. Noted subset: CD45RA+ positively selected. Here the CDR3 reads CASSRIPRVGANYGYTF. In DNA form, the CDR3 reads TGTGCCAGCTCACGGATTCCTCGGGTAGGCGCTAACTATGGCTACACCTTC.